These T cell receptor beta chains were read from a single sample in a study of blood T cell repertoires in COVID-19. Produced via immunoSEQ multiplex PCR; TCRdb's table is partial and in-frame only. The sample yields around 94,000 clones, 70% to 90% seen once. Sequenced material: peripheral blood. Source of these receptors: a man aged 50-59 years with active COVID-19. Both conserved end residues are part of each CDR3. D genes are given only for firm matches. Clone size is given for some rows only: seen once, a few or many times, or a class if the clone is expanded.

clone size	D gene	V gene	J gene	CDR3 protein	CDR3 DNA
NA	NA	TRBV6-5	TRBJ2-3	CATRRGTDTQYF	TGTGCCACCCGGAGGGGCACAGATACGCAGTATTTT
once	TRBD1	TRBV7-9	TRBJ1-4	CASSQDRGHEKLFF	TGTGCCAGCAGCCAGGACAGGGGTCATGAAAAACTGTTTTTT
NA	NA	TRBV3-1/TRBV3-2	TRBJ2-4	CASSHGGQAKNIQYF	TGTGCCAGCAGCCACGGCGGCCAAGCCAAAAACATTCAGTACTTC
NA	TRBD1	TRBV18	TRBJ1-1	CASSPPQGAPTEAFF	TGTGCCAGCTCACCACCCCAGGGGGCGCCCACTGAAGCTTTCTTT
NA	NA	TRBV29-1	TRBJ1-2	CSVVGGTNYGYTF	TGCAGCGTTGTCGGCGGAACTAACTATGGCTACACCTTC
NA	TRBD1	TRBV12-3/TRBV12-4	TRBJ1-1	CASSKGTVYEAFF	TGTGCCAGCAGCAAGGGGACAGTATATGAAGCTTTCTTT
once	TRBD1	TRBV7-2	TRBJ2-7	CASSPDRDRTYEQYF	TGTGCCAGCAGCCCCGACAGGGATAGGACCTACGAGCAGTACTTC
NA	TRBD1	TRBV9	TRBJ2-1	CASSDPWGQGSSYNEQFF	TGTGCCAGCAGCGACCCGTGGGGACAGGGGAGCTCCTACAATGAGCAGTTCTTC
NA	NA	TRBV3-1/TRBV3-2	TRBJ2-6	CASSLLTSSGANVLTF	TGTGCCAGCAGCCTTTTAACATCCTCTGGGGCCAACGTCCTGACTTTC
NA	TRBD1	TRBV5-1	TRBJ2-1	CASSLVGQGSNEQFF	TGCGCCAGCAGCTTGGTCGGACAGGGTTCCAATGAGCAGTTCTTC
few	NA	TRBV18	TRBJ2-2	CASSPSQASNTGELFF	TGTGCCAGCTCACCGTCGCAGGCATCGAACACCGGGGAGCTGTTTTTT
NA	NA	TRBV4-1	TRBJ2-1	CASSQVGQGKWYEQFF	TGCGCCAGCAGCCAAGTGGGCCAGGGTAAATGGTATGAGCAGTTCTTC
NA	TRBD2	TRBV6-1	TRBJ2-5	CASSEPPLAGQETQYF	TGTGCCAGCAGTGAACCCCCACTAGCGGGGCAAGAGACCCAGTACTTC
NA	NA	TRBV6-5	TRBJ2-5	CASSYRGSETQYF	TGTGCCAGCAGTTACAGGGGGTCAGAGACCCAGTACTTC
once	NA	TRBV18	TRBJ1-5	CASSPPSGSEQPQHF	TGTGCCAGCTCACCACCATCCGGGTCGGAACAGCCCCAGCATTTT
NA	NA	TRBV19	TRBJ2-5	CASSLDSQETQYF	TGTGCCAGTAGTTTAGACAGCCAAGAGACCCAGTACTTC
NA	TRBD2	TRBV29-1	TRBJ2-1	CSVHREAGNEQFF	TGCAGCGTACACCGGGAGGCGGGCAATGAGCAGTTCTTC
NA	TRBD2	TRBV5-1	TRBJ2-5	CASSLAASGGGKEETQYF	TGCGCCAGCAGCTTGGCGGCTAGCGGGGGGGGAAAAGAAGAGACCCAGTACTTC
NA	TRBD2	TRBV4-3	TRBJ2-2	CASSQEGLAGGPNTGELFF	TGCGCCAGCAGCCAAGAAGGACTAGCGGGGGGGCCGAACACCGGGGAGCTGTTTTTT
NA	TRBD1	TRBV4-3	TRBJ2-7	CASSPGTGYYEQYF	TGCGCCAGCAGCCCCGGGACAGGGTATTACGAGCAGTACTTC
once	NA	TRBV10-3	TRBJ2-5	CAIREGSPQETQYF	TGTGCCATCAGGGAGGGTAGCCCCCAAGAGACCCAGTACTTC
NA	TRBD2	TRBV5-4	TRBJ2-1	CASSLELAGASSYNEQFF	TGTGCCAGCAGCTTGGAGCTAGCGGGCGCGAGCTCCTACAATGAGCAGTTCTTC
few	TRBD2	TRBV7-6	TRBJ2-5	CASSLNSGGRETQYF	TGTGCCAGCAGCTTAAATAGCGGGGGGCGGGAGACCCAGTACTTC
NA	NA	TRBV6-1	TRBJ1-5	CASSEAARADQPQHF	TGTGCCAGCAGTGAAGCCGCCAGGGCCGATCAGCCCCAGCATTTT
NA	TRBD1	TRBV9	TRBJ1-2	CASRGFGPQTGRNYGYTF	TGTGCCAGCAGGGGGTTTGGGCCCCAGACAGGGAGGAACTATGGCTACACCTTC
NA	NA	TRBV6-2/TRBV6-3	TRBJ2-1	CASSYLSENEQFF	TGTGCCAGCAGTTACCTTTCGGAGAATGAGCAGTTCTTC
NA	TRBD2	TRBV5-4	TRBJ2-5	CASSPKSGGDETQYF	TGTGCCAGCAGCCCGAAAAGCGGGGGGGATGAGACCCAGTACTTC
once	NA	TRBV18	TRBJ1-1	CASSRGSDRTEAFF	TGTGCCAGCTCACGGGGCAGCGATCGAACTGAAGCTTTCTTT